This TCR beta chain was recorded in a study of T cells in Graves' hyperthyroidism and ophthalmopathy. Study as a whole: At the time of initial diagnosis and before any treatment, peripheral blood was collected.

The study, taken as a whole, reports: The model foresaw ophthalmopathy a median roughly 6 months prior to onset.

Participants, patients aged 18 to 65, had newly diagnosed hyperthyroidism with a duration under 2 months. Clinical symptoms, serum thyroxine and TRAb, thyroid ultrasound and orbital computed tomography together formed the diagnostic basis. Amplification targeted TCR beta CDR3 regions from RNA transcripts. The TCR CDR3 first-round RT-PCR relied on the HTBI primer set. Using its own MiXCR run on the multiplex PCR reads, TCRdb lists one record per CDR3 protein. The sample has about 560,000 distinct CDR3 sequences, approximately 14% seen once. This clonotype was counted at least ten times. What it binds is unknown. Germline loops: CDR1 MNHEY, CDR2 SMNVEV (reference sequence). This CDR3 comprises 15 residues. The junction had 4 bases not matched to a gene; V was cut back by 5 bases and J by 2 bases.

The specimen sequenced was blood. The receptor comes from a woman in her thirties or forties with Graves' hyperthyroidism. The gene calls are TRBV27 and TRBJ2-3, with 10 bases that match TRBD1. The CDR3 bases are TGTGCCAGCAGTCAGGGACAGGGGTTCACAGATACGCAGTATTTT. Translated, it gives CASSQGQGFTDTQYF.